The 27 T cell receptor beta chains reported below all come from one sample, sequenced in a study of beta chain features in type 1 diabetes. The study reverse transcribed the entire isolated RNA, so it sequenced expressed TCRB transcripts. Measured with immunoSEQ multiplex PCR; TCRdb has only the in-frame clones, and not every one. The sample comprises 500,000 to 700,000 clones, around 15% of which are singletons, and 0.093% rests with the top ten. Sequencing was performed on naive CD4+ T cells from blood. Receptors were obtained from a man aged 18 to 29 in good health.

There are a few counts of this clone. The rearrangement links TRBV10-3 to TRBJ2-3; D is undetermined. CDR3 size: 15 residues. Germline V lookup: CDR1 ENHRY, CDR2 SYGVKD. Trimming pared 9 bases from V and 2 bases from J, leaving 18 bases between. The CDR3 loop reads CAISGSPPTTDTQYF. As DNA, the CDR3 is TGTGCCATTTCAGGATCGCCCCCCACCACAGATACGCAGTATTTT.

This clone was seen a handful of times. The CDR3 DNA reads as TGTGCCATCAGTGAAGGGGCCGGGGAGCTGTTTTTT. Translation gives CAISEGAGELFF. The chain carries TRBV10-3 and TRBJ2-2; possible D gene TRBD1, 5 bases. The CDR3 covers 12 residues. The germline gives CDR1 ENHRY, CDR2 SYGVKD. Trimming shortened V by 3 bases and J by 6 bases, and 5 bases separated the two germline ends.

The chain employs TRBV6-5 and TRBJ2-7; 8 positions agree with TRBD2. The CDR3 contains 14 residues. Germline CDR1 MNHEY, CDR2 SVGAGI. The V segment lost 11 bases and the J segment 1 base; nucleotides outside the gene matches: 10. The CDR3 loop reads CAAYPSGGSYEQYF. DNA of the CDR3: TGTGCCGCCTACCCCTCGGGAGGGTCCTACGAGCAGTACTTC.

There are a few counts of this clone. The J gene is TRBJ2-7, the V gene TRBV4-3; D ambiguous. Trimming pared 0 bases from V and 3 bases from J, leaving 9 bases between. This CDR3 region has 14 residues. Germline assignment: CDR1 LGHNA and CDR2 YSLEER. As DNA, the CDR3 is TGCGCCAGCAGCCAAGATAAGAAGATCTACGAGCAGTACTTC. Translation: CASSQDKKIYEQYF.

The chain has TRBV6-6 and TRBJ1-1; no reliable D call. The CDR3 extends over 16 amino acids. V lost 0 bases and J 2 bases, leaving 13 bases between the germline ends. In germline, CDR1 is MNHNY, CDR2 SVGAGI (reference sequence). This chain's CDR3 is CASSYSYYRINTEAFF. The CDR3 nucleotides are TGTGCCAGCAGTTACTCTTATTACAGAATTAACACTGAAGCTTTCTTT.

This sequence joins TRBV18 and TRBJ2-7; D gene unclear. The CDR3 has 12 amino acids. Germline V gene lookup returns CDR1 KGHSH and CDR2 LQKENI. V was shortened by 6 bases and J by 4 bases, with 10 bases between the two germline ends. The CDR3 protein is CASSQAGYEQYF. CDR3 nucleotides: TGTGCCAGCTCCCAGGCCGGATACGAGCAGTACTTC.

Here the CDR3 reads CASSLEARGLNSPLHF. CDR3 sequence (DNA): TGTGCCAGCAGCTTAGAGGCCAGGGGGCTTAATTCACCCCTCCACTTT. The rearrangement joins TRBV7-8 to TRBJ1-6; TRBD1 agrees at 8 bases. The CDR3 is made up of 16 amino acids. V was clipped by 1 base and J by 6 bases; unmatched bases: 5. Germline CDR1 is SGHVS and CDR2 is FQNEAQ. The whole variable domain, filled in from reference TRBV7-8 and TRBJ1-6, reads GAGVSQSPRYKVAKRGQDVALRCDPISGHVSLFWYQQALGQGPEFLTYFQNEAQLDKSGLPSDRFFAERPEGSVSTLKIQRTQQEDSAVYLCASSLEARGLNSPLHFGNGTRLTVT.

This clone appeared once. This chain uses TRBV5-1 with TRBJ1-2; the match to TRBD1 covers 8 bases. This CDR3 comprises 14 residues. CDR1 SGHRS and CDR2 YFSETQ come from the germline V gene. V shed 4 bases and J 4 bases; nucleotides not matched to a gene: 6. CDR3 amino acids: CASSLGQGPYGYTF. CDR3 DNA: TGCGCCAGCAGCCTTGGACAGGGCCCCTATGGCTACACCTTC. Full variable domain (missing parts from reference TRBV5-1 and TRBJ1-2): KAGVTQTPRYLIKTRGQQVTLSCSPISGHRSVSWYQQTPGQGLQFLFEYFSETQRNKGNFPGRFSGRQFSNSRSEMNVSTLELGDSALYLCASSLGQGPYGYTFGSGTRLTVV.

The CDR3 is CSVEGLGNEQYF. CDR3 nucleotides: TGCAGCGTTGAGGGTCTGGGTAACGAGCAGTACTTC. V gene TRBV29-1 combines with J gene TRBJ2-5; unclear D gene. The DNA end is more similar to TRBJ2-7, so the J call may be wrong. The CDR3 spans 12 residues. CDR1 is SQVTM, CDR2 ANQGSEA, per germline.

This clone has a handful of counts. The V and J genes are TRBV19 and TRBJ1-6; D might be TRBD1 (5 bases). Trimming removed 7 bases at V and 10 bases at J, with 23 bases between. Germline values: CDR1 LNHDA, CDR2 SQIVND (reference sequence). The CDR3 spans 16 residues. The CDR3 DNA is TGTGCCAGTACCCCGACGCGTAGGAGGTCAGGGTCACCCCTCCACTTT. This codes for CASTPTRRRSGSPLHF.

This clone was observed a few times. CDR3 protein: CASSSSGARGTQYF. The CDR3 nucleotides read TGTGCCAGCAGCTCTTCGGGGGCGCGGGGTACGCAGTATTTT. The chain couples TRBV7-9 to TRBJ2-3; either TRBD1 or TRBD2 may fit D (6 bases each). Between the trimmed V and J ends, which lost 4 bases and 8 bases, there was a span of 16 bases. The CDR3 has 14 amino acids. The germline V gene encodes CDR1 SEHNR and CDR2 FQNEAQ (reference sequence).

V and J are TRBV10-3 and TRBJ1-6, with unresolved D. This CDR3 has 16 residues. Germline loops: CDR1 ENHRY, CDR2 SYGVKD. Trimming took off 4 bases at V and 7 bases at J, with 17 bases between the two ends. The DNA for the CDR3 is TGTGCCATCAGTGGAACCGGGGAGGGAGGCAATTCACCCCTCCACTTT. It yields the protein CAISGTGEGGNSPLHF.

The chain has TRBV30 and TRBJ1-2; 7 bases line up with TRBD1. The ends lost 3 bases at V and 8 bases at J; junction bases unmatched: 9. This CDR3 region has 13 residues. Germline V gene data show CDR1 as GTSNPN and CDR2 as SVGIG (reference sequence). CDR3 sequence reads: CAWRTTGTRGYTF. Here the CDR3 DNA reads TGTGCCTGGAGGACGACAGGGACCCGCGGCTACACCTTC.

The chain couples TRBV19 to TRBJ2-7, with D possibly being TRBD1 (5 bases). With 4 bases removed from V and 11 bases from J, the gap between germline ends came to 15 bases. The CDR3 consists of 12 residues. Germline CDR1 LNHDA, CDR2 SQIVND (reference sequence). The CDR3 nucleotides read TGTGCCAGTAGTAATGCCGCGACAGAGGAGTACTTC. Protein: CASSNAATEEYF.

This clone was observed a few times. The chain couples TRBV7-2 to TRBJ2-5, with 7 bases lining up with TRBD2. The trim removed 3 bases at V and 5 bases at J, leaving 3 bases unmatched. CDR1 SGHTA and CDR2 FQGNSA come from the germline V gene. The CDR3 has 13 amino acids. The CDR3 region has the DNA TGTGCCAGCAGCTTCTGGGGAGGGGAGACCCAGTACTTC. This encodes CASSFWGGETQYF.

V gene TRBV28 combines with J gene TRBJ2-1; 8 bases map to TRBD1. Germline V gene sequence: CDR1 MDHEN, CDR2 SYDVKM. The J segment lost 8 bases and the V segment lost 2 bases, leaving 8 bases of the junction unmatched. The CDR3 runs 15 residues. The CDR3 DNA follows: TGTGCCAGCAGTTTACAGGGGGCGTCGGGTGATGAGCAGTTCTTC. Its translation is CASSLQGASGDEQFF.

This clone was recorded a few times. The chain carries TRBV19 and TRBJ1-2; D is uncertain. Germline V gene data show CDR1 as LNHDA and CDR2 as SQIVND (reference sequence). This CDR3 has 15 residues. V was clipped by 5 bases and J by 2 bases, with 15 bases between them. The chain's CDR3 is CASSPLRTDNYGYTF. The CDR3 coding sequence is TGTGCCAGTAGTCCACTCCGGACGGACAACTATGGCTACACCTTC. The full variable domain, in which reference TRBV19 and TRBJ1-2 provide the parts outside the CDR3, is DGGITQSPKYLFRKEGQNVTLSCEQNLNHDAMYWYRQDPGQGLRLIYYSQIVNDFQKGDIAEGYSVSREKKESFPLTVTSAQKNPTAFYLCASSPLRTDNYGYTFGSGTRLTVV.

The sample holds a few counts of this clone. The chain recombines TRBV5-1 with TRBJ2-3, with TRBD2 matching 9 bases. The CDR3 sequence is 16 residues long. The germline V gene has CDR1 SGHRS and CDR2 YFSETQ. Trimming at V came to 5 bases and at J to 2 bases, leaving 9 bases not matched to a gene. The CDR3 nucleotides are TGCGCCAGCAGGGGAATAGCGGGAGCTCTCACAGATACGCAGTATTTT. Protein product: CASRGIAGALTDTQYF.

This clone was seen a handful of times. This chain uses TRBV10-3 with TRBJ1-5; perhaps TRBD1 as D (5 bases). The CDR3 runs 15 residues. V was trimmed by 6 bases and J by 5 bases, leaving 17 bases between them. Germline values: CDR1 ENHRY, CDR2 SYGVKD. The CDR3 reads CAISAVGQGDQPQHF. DNA for the CDR3: TGTGCCATCAGCGCCGTGGGTCAGGGCGATCAGCCCCAGCATTTT.

The CDR3 sequence is CASSQESTRRPSHF. The CDR3 DNA reads TGTGCCAGCAGCCAAGAATCGACCAGGAGGCCTAGCCACTTT. The chain carries TRBV14 and TRBJ1-6, with D unclear. Germline CDR1 SGHDN, CDR2 FVKESK. The CDR3 extends over 14 amino acids. The V end lost 0 bases, the J end lost 18 bases, and 18 bases lay between the germline ends.

This clone was seen a handful of times. This sequence joins TRBV10-3 and TRBJ1-1; D call uncertain. V dropped 10 bases and J dropped 11 bases, with 20 bases sitting between them. Germline-derived CDR1 and CDR2 are ENHRY and SYGVKD. This CDR3 has 12 residues. DNA of the CDR3: TGTGCCACCAGGAACGACGCGGGTAAGGCTTTCTTT. It yields the protein CATRNDAGKAFF.

The CDR3 spells CASSNTGTGGVDSPLHF. CDR3 coding DNA: TGTGCCAGTAGTAACACCGGGACAGGGGGCGTCGATTCACCCCTCCACTTT. The chain is built from TRBV19 and TRBJ1-6, with 12 bases fitting TRBD1. The CDR3 is made up of 17 amino acids. The germline V gene encodes CDR1 LNHDA and CDR2 SQIVND (reference sequence). V was clipped by 4 bases and J by 8 bases; unmatched bases: 9.

This clone has just a few counts. The rearrangement joins TRBV5-1 to TRBJ1-1, with D hard to call. Germline CDR1 and CDR2: SGHRS and YFSETQ. V was cut by 6 bases and J by 0 bases, with 12 bases left in between. CDR3 size: 14 residues. As DNA, the CDR3 is TGCGCCAGCAACTCCGGACGTATGAACACTGAAGCTTTCTTT. It specifies CASNSGRMNTEAFF. Full variable domain (remainder filled in from reference TRBV5-1 and TRBJ1-1): KAGVTQTPRYLIKTRGQQVTLSCSPISGHRSVSWYQQTPGQGLQFLFEYFSETQRNKGNFPGRFSGRQFSNSRSEMNVSTLELGDSALYLCASNSGRMNTEAFFGQGTRLTVV.

The chain joins TRBV5-1 to TRBJ2-5; D is uncertain. The CDR3 has 14 amino acids. The V gene's germline CDR1 is SGHRS and CDR2 YFSETQ. Deletions cut 3 bases from V and 2 bases from J, with 11 bases between. CDR3 sequence (DNA): TGCGCCAGCAGCTCTCCACAGAGGCAAGAGACCCAGTACTTC. Its protein is CASSSPQRQETQYF.

This sequence joins TRBV21-1 and TRBJ2-4; the tabulated D call, TRBD1, remains unverified against the DNA. TRBV21-1 is classified as a pseudogene. This CDR3 comprises 11 residues. Here the CDR3 reads CASSKKGFQYF. DNA for the CDR3: TGTGCCAGCAGCAAAAAGGGGTTCCAGTACTTC.

V usage is TRBV7-8 and J usage is TRBJ1-1; D possibly corresponds to TRBD1 (5 bases). This CDR3 is built from 15 residues. Germline V lookup: CDR1 SGHVS, CDR2 FQNEAQ. Trimming pared 5 bases from V and 1 base from J, leaving 14 bases between. CDR3 loop: CASSIRTGPNTEAFF. CDR3 coding DNA: TGTGCCAGCAGCATCAGGACGGGACCGAACACTGAAGCTTTCTTT.

The V and J genes are TRBV5-4 and TRBJ1-5; unclear D gene. CDR3 length equals 14 residues. In germline, CDR1 is SGHNT, CDR2 YYREEE (reference sequence). Between the trimmed V and J ends, which lost 3 bases and 5 bases, there was a span of 12 bases. CDR3 sequence reads: CASSSMGLDQPQHF. Here the CDR3 DNA reads TGTGCCAGCAGCTCGATGGGTCTCGATCAGCCCCAGCATTTT. Full variable domain (outside the CDR3, taken from reference TRBV5-4 and TRBJ1-5): ETGVTQSPTHLIKTRGQQVTLRCSSQSGHNTVSWYQQALGQGPQFIFQYYREEENGRGNFPPRFSGLQFPNYSSELNVNALELDDSALYLCASSSMGLDQPQHFGDGTRLSIL.